Listed here are 29 T cell receptor beta chains from one sample, sequenced in a study of neurological immune-mediated disorders. A single record per CDR3 protein comes from TCRdb applying MiXCR to the 5' RACE reads. The repertoire holds 84,000 or so distinct CDR3 sequences, with around 14% as singletons. The time point here: longitudinal time-point 2. Sequences were obtained from PBMCs. These receptors were collected from a female donor with HTLV-1-associated myelopathy (HAM/TSP).

This clonotype was seen many times. The chain couples TRBV10-3 to TRBJ2-7; 8 positions match TRBD1. The J segment lost 3 bases and the V segment lost 6 bases, leaving 4 bases of the junction unmatched. There are 13 residues in the CDR3. Germline V gene data show CDR1 as ENHRY and CDR2 as SYGVKD. The CDR3 loop reads CAISSGGVYEQYF. CDR3 DNA: TGTGCCATCAGCTCAGGGGGCGTCTACGAGCAGTACTTC.

The chain recombines TRBV5-1 with TRBJ1-3, with D possibly TRBD1 on 6 matching bases. Germline V gene lookup returns CDR1 SGHRS and CDR2 YFSETQ. The CDR3 extends over 16 amino acids. V lost 5 bases and J lost 0, with 15 bases in between. CDR3 nucleotide sequence: TGCGCCAGCAGTACGCAGGGGCCATACTCTGGAAACACCATATATTTT. Encoded protein: CASSTQGPYSGNTIYF.

This clonotype was observed at least ten times. The chain couples TRBV5-5 to TRBJ2-7; D gene ambiguous. The length of the CDR3 is 11 residues. Looked up from germline, CDR1 is SGHKS and CDR2 is YYEKEE (reference sequence). The V gene lost 4 bases and the J gene lost 4 bases, with 6 bases spanning the gap. CDR3 DNA: TGTGCCAGCAGCAATAATTACGAGCAGTACTTC. Its protein is CASSNNYEQYF. Variable domain in full (rest from reference TRBV5-5 and TRBJ2-7): DAGVTQSPTHLIKTRGQQVTLRCSPISGHKSVSWYQQVLGQGPQFIFQYYEKEERGRGNFPDRFSARQFPNYSSELNVNALLLGDSALYLCASSNNYEQYFGPGTRLTVT.

This clonotype was seen ten or more times. The chain recombines TRBV6-5 with TRBJ1-2; weak D call: TRBD1 (5 bases). Trimming left V 6 bases short and J 0 bases short, with 14 bases between. The CDR3 has 15 amino acids. The V gene's germline CDR1 is MNHEY and CDR2 SVGAGI. The DNA of the CDR3 is TGTGCCAGCAGCCGAAAGCAGGGAGCTAACTATGGCTACACCTTC. This sequence encodes CASSRKQGANYGYTF.

This clonotype has a count of ten or more. The rearrangement links TRBV12-3 or TRBV12-4 to TRBJ2-7; 7 positions agree with TRBD1. The CDR3 is made up of 14 amino acids. With 4 bases clipped from V and 0 bases from J, the junction kept 3 bases outside the gene matches. The CDR3 protein is CASSSRTGSYEQYF. The CDR3 nucleotides read TGTGCCAGCAGTTCCCGGACAGGCTCCTACGAGCAGTACTTC.

This clonotype was observed a handful of times. The chain employs TRBV5-1 and TRBJ2-3; possible D gene TRBD2, 5 bases. The CDR3 covers 16 residues. V lost 4 bases, J lost 0 bases, and 15 bases lay in between. The germline gives CDR1 SGHRS, CDR2 YFSETQ. CDR3 residues: CASSPRRLGSTDTQYF. CDR3 bases: TGCGCCAGCAGCCCTAGGAGGTTGGGCAGCACAGATACGCAGTATTTT.

This clonotype has a count of ten or more. This chain links TRBV7-9 with TRBJ2-1; 11 bases line up with TRBD2. Germline CDR1 is SEHNR and CDR2 is FQNEAQ (reference sequence). There are 15 residues in the CDR3. V lost 1 base to trimming and J lost 5 bases; unmatched junction nucleotides: 1. The CDR3 loop is CASSLELAGDNEQFF. DNA for the CDR3: TGTGCCAGCAGCTTAGAACTAGCGGGGGACAATGAGCAGTTCTTC.

This clonotype was seen repeatedly, ten times or more. The chain couples TRBV6-1 to TRBJ1-1; D might be TRBD1 (5 bases). CDR1 MNHNS and CDR2 SASEGT come from the germline V gene. V was clipped by 10 bases and J by 2 bases, with 14 bases between them. The CDR3 loop spans 13 amino acids. CDR3 nucleotide sequence: TGTGCCACCGGGGCCGAGGGTAACACTGAAGCTTTCTTT. Protein: CATGAEGNTEAFF.

This clonotype was found many times. The chain recombines TRBV5-1 with TRBJ1-1, with D uncertain. CDR1 SGHRS and CDR2 YFSETQ come from the germline V gene. Between the trimmed V and J ends, which lost 2 bases and 4 bases, there was a span of 12 bases. This CDR3 contains 14 residues. The CDR3 loop reads CASSLGSGSTEAFF. CDR3 bases: TGCGCCAGCAGCTTAGGCTCCGGGAGCACTGAAGCTTTCTTT.

This clonotype was counted at least ten times. This chain connects TRBV12-3 or TRBV12-4 to TRBJ2-7, with TRBD2 matching over 8 bases. Losses at the gene ends were 4 bases for V and 5 bases for J; bases not matched to a gene: 13. This CDR3 is 16 amino acids long. CDR3 amino acids: CASSSTGTRISHEQYF. In DNA form, the CDR3 reads TGTGCCAGCAGTTCGACCGGGACTAGAATTTCCCACGAGCAGTACTTC.

This clonotype was seen at least ten times. The chain joins TRBV20-1 to TRBJ2-1; 8 nucleotides align to TRBD2. This CDR3 has 13 amino acids. Unmatched junction bases numbered 3, after V lost 5 bases and J lost 3 bases. The germline gives CDR1 DFQATT, CDR2 SNEGSKA (reference sequence). This CDR3 is CSAQRGGYNEQFF. CDR3 nucleotide sequence: TGCAGTGCTCAACGGGGGGGCTACAATGAGCAGTTCTTC.

This clonotype was detected many times. This chain connects TRBV28 to TRBJ2-3; D is tentatively TRBD1 or TRBD2 (5 bases each). The germline gives CDR1 MDHEN, CDR2 SYDVKM. This CDR3 is 15 amino acids long. Deletions cut 5 bases from V and 3 bases from J, with 15 bases between. CDR3 amino acids: CASSTGLGVTDTQYF. CDR3 DNA sequence: TGTGCCAGCAGTACGGGGCTTGGGGTTACAGATACGCAGTATTTT.

This clonotype has at least ten counts. The rearrangement joins TRBV20-1 to TRBJ2-1; D gene uncertain. With 4 bases removed from V and 6 bases from J, the gap between germline ends came to 16 bases. Germline V gene data show CDR1 as DFQATT and CDR2 as SNEGSKA (reference sequence). The CDR3 sequence is 14 residues long. CDR3 amino acids: CSAIRSSWGNEQFF. The CDR3 nucleotides are TGCAGTGCTATTCGGTCCTCCTGGGGCAATGAGCAGTTCTTC.

The V and J genes are TRBV27 and TRBJ2-5; 12 positions match TRBD2. V trimming: 0 bases; J trimming: 7 bases; junction bases outside the gene matches: 6. CDR3 size: 16 residues. Germline V CDR1 and CDR2: MNHEY, SMNVEV (reference sequence). For the CDR3, the DNA is TGTGCCAGCAGTTTATCTTCTAGCGGGGGGGCGGGGACCCAGTACTTC. Translating gives CASSLSSSGGAGTQYF.

This clonotype was seen many times. The rearrangement joins TRBV5-1 to TRBJ2-1; TRBD2 matches at 12 bases. This CDR3 contains 16 residues. CDR1 is SGHRS and CDR2 is YFSETQ in the germline V gene. Losses at the gene ends were 3 bases for V and 4 bases for J; bases not matched to a gene: 5. CDR3 DNA sequence: TGCGCCAGCAGCTCTGCTAGCGGGGGGGTATACAATGAGCAGTTCTTC. It is translated as CASSSASGGVYNEQFF.

This clonotype was recorded many times. This chain joins TRBV20-1 and TRBJ2-7, with 8 bases identical to TRBD2. CDR3 size: 15 residues. CDR1 and CDR2 from the germline V gene are DFQATT and SNEGSKA (reference sequence). The junction had 15 bases not matched to a gene; V was cut back by 5 bases and J by 6 bases. Here the CDR3 DNA reads TGCAGTGCTCCCGGGGGGTACCGGGGGGGTTCCGAGCAGTACTTC. Encoded protein: CSAPGGYRGGSEQYF.

This clonotype has ten or more counts. This chain connects TRBV11-2 to TRBJ2-3, with D unresolved. V was shortened by 1 base and J by 0 bases, with 11 bases between the two germline ends. The CDR3 is made up of 16 amino acids. The germline V gene has CDR1 SGHAT and CDR2 FQNNGV. Written as DNA, the CDR3 is TGTGCCAGCAGCTTAGGTGGTCTTAGAAGCACAGATACGCAGTATTTT. It translates to CASSLGGLRSTDTQYF.

This clonotype was recorded many times. The chain combines TRBV5-1 with TRBJ2-7; D may be TRBD1 (5 bases). This CDR3 is built from 14 residues. The V gene's germline CDR1 is SGHRS and CDR2 YFSETQ. Between the trimmed V and J ends, which lost 0 bases and 6 bases, there was a span of 13 bases. DNA for the CDR3: TGCGCCAGCAGCTTGGGACAGATTGTAGGCGAGCAGTACTTC. It specifies CASSLGQIVGEQYF.

This clonotype was seen repeatedly, ten times or more. The J gene is TRBJ2-7, the V gene TRBV20-1; no firm D call. The CDR3 spans 15 residues. Germline assignment: CDR1 DFQATT and CDR2 SNEGSKA (reference sequence). Trimming cost V 6 bases and J 4 bases, with 22 bases left between them. The CDR3 reads CSAQGDSGSRYEQYF. DNA of the CDR3: TGCAGTGCCCAAGGAGATTCCGGAAGTAGATACGAGCAGTACTTC.

In this sample, this clonotype turned up many times. The V call is TRBV20-1, the J call TRBJ2-3, with D unclear. CDR3 length: 13 amino acids. Trimming pared 6 bases from V and 5 bases from J, leaving 15 bases between. The V gene's germline CDR1 is DFQATT and CDR2 SNEGSKA (reference sequence). CDR3 sequence (DNA): TGCAGTGCCCCTCTTTCATCACTAGATACGCAGTATTTT. It encodes CSAPLSSLDTQYF.

This clonotype was detected many times. V gene TRBV12-3 or TRBV12-4 combines with J gene TRBJ2-2; D unresolved. The CDR3 runs 14 residues. V lost 7 bases, J lost 4 bases, and 13 bases lay in between. DNA for the CDR3: TGTGCCAGCATCGAACTTCTGAGCACCGGGGAGCTGTTTTTT. It codes for CASIELLSTGELFF.

The chain carries TRBV6-6 and TRBJ1-2, with 7 bases identical to TRBD1. V was pared by 2 bases and J by 6 bases, with 9 bases of the junction left unmatched. The CDR3 runs to 15 residues. Germline values: CDR1 MNHNY, CDR2 SVGAGI (reference sequence). The CDR3 DNA is TGTGCCAGCAGTTACGTGTCAGGGGGGGTCCATGGCTACACCTTC. The encoded protein is CASSYVSGGVHGYTF.

This clonotype came up many times. For the CDR3, the DNA is TGTGCCAGCAGCTTGGTTAGTAGTACAGGCTATGGCTACACCTTC. Translating gives CASSLVSSTGYGYTF. The chain employs TRBV5-6 and TRBJ1-2, with D possibly matching TRBD1 (5 bases). The length of the CDR3 is 15 residues. The germline CDR1 and CDR2 sequences are SGHDT and YYEEEE. V gave up 0 bases and J gave up 4 bases, with 13 bases separating them.

At least ten counts were recorded for this clonotype. The genes are TRBV28 and TRBJ2-7, with 8 positions matching TRBD1. Trimming cost V 4 bases and J 4 bases; bases outside gene matches: 12. CDR1 is MDHEN and CDR2 is SYDVKM in the germline V gene. The CDR3 runs to 16 residues. The CDR3 spells CASSSIIGTGGYEQYF. The CDR3 region has the DNA TGTGCCAGCAGTTCTATTATCGGAACAGGGGGTTACGAGCAGTACTTC.

This clonotype has ten or more counts. V is TRBV29-1 and J is TRBJ2-4; possibly TRBD2 for D (6 bases). The CDR3 runs 12 residues. Germline V gene data show CDR1 as SQVTM and CDR2 as ANQGSEA. V lost 8 bases, J lost 5 bases, and 13 bases lay in between. CDR3 in amino acids: CSPGGVQNIQYF. The DNA for the CDR3 is TGCAGCCCTGGAGGGGTCCAAAACATTCAGTACTTC.

This clonotype was recorded at least ten times. The V and J genes are TRBV9 and TRBJ1-6; D gene uncertain. The length of the CDR3 is 16 residues. Germline CDR1 is SGDLS and CDR2 is YYNGEE. V gave up 0 bases and J gave up 5 bases, with 12 bases separating them. The CDR3 DNA is TGTGCCAGCAGCGTAGAAACGAACTGGGATAATTCACCCCTCCACTTT. It specifies CASSVETNWDNSPLHF.

In its sample, this clonotype was seen many times. The chain employs TRBV10-3 and TRBJ1-1; 8 bases are shared with TRBD1. V shed 6 bases, J shed 0 bases, and the junction held 6 bases outside the gene matches. This CDR3 has 15 amino acids. Germline values: CDR1 ENHRY, CDR2 SYGVKD. The CDR3 region is CAISRDRFMNTEAFF. The CDR3 DNA follows: TGTGCCATCAGCCGGGACAGGTTTATGAACACTGAAGCTTTCTTT.

Ten or more counts support this clonotype. V is TRBV5-1 and J is TRBJ2-1, with 9 bases identical to TRBD2. There are 16 residues in the CDR3. The germline V gene encodes CDR1 SGHRS and CDR2 YFSETQ. Germline trimming cut 0 bases from V and 2 bases from J; bases unmatched to any gene: 3. The CDR3, as DNA: TGCGCCAGCAGCTTGGTAGCGGGGGCTACCTACAATGAGCAGTTCTTC. Its translation is CASSLVAGATYNEQFF.

The chain combines TRBV28 with TRBJ2-7; 7 nucleotides line up with TRBD1. The CDR3 has 14 amino acids. Germline trimming cut 6 bases from V and 0 bases from J; bases unmatched to any gene: 5. Germline CDR1 reads MDHEN; CDR2 reads SYDVKM. CDR3 in DNA: TGTGCCAGCAGGGAACAGGGGACCTCCTACGAGCAGTACTTC. Protein sequence: CASREQGTSYEQYF. Full variable domain (remainder filled in from reference TRBV28 and TRBJ2-7): DVKVTQSSRYLVKRTGEKVFLECVQDMDHENMFWYRQDPGLGLRLIYFSYDVKMKEKGDIPEGYSVSREKKERFSLILESASTNQTSMYLCASREQGTSYEQYFGPGTRLTVT.